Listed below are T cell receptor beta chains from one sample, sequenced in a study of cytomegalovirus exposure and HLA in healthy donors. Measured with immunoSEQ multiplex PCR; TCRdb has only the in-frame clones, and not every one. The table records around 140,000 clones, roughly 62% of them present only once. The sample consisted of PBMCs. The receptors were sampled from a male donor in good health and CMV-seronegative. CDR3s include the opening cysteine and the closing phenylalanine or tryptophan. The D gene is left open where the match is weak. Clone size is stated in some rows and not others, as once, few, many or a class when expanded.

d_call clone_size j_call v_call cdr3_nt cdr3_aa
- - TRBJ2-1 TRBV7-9 TGTGCCAGCAGCTTAGTTGCAGGGGTCTACAATGAGCAGTTCTTC CASSLVAGVYNEQFF
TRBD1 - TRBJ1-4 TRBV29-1 TGCAGCGTTGAGGTGACAGGGTCTAATGAAAAACTGTTTTTT CSVEVTGSNEKLFF
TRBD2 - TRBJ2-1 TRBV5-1 TGCGCCAGCAGCTTGGTAGGGCGGGGGACGAACAATGAGCAGTTCTTC CASSLVGRGTNNEQFF
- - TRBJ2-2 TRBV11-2 TGTGCCAGCAGCTTAATGGAGGGAACCGGGGAGCTGTTTTTT CASSLMEGTGELFF
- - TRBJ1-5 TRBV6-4 TGTGCCAGCAGTGACCAGAGGACAGATCCTATTGAACCCCAGCATTTT CASSDQRTDPIEPQHF
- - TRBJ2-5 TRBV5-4 TGTGCCAGCAGCTTGGAACTGCCAGCTCGTAGGGGAGAGACCCAGTACTTC CASSLELPARRGETQYF
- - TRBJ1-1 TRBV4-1 TGCGCCGGCAGCCAAAATACCGACAGAGGTGAAGCTTTCTTT CAGSQNTDRGEAFF
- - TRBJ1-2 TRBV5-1 TGCGCCAGCAGCTTGGCGGGAAACTATGGCTACACCTTC CASSLAGNYGYTF
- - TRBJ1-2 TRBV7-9 TGTGCCAGCAGCCCACAGGCTAACTATGGCTACACCTTC CASSPQANYGYTF
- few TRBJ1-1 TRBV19 TGTGCCAGTAGTATTCGGGGGTTGACTGAAGCTTTCTTT CASSIRGLTEAFF
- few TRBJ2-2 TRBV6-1 TGTGCCAGCAGAGCACAGGGGAACACCGGGGAGCTGTTTTTT CASRAQGNTGELFF
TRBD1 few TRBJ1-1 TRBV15 TGTGCCACCAGCAGAGAGTTTTTCGGGACAGGGGGACGTAACACTGAAGCTTTCTTT CATSREFFGTGGRNTEAFF
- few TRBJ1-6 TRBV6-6 TGTGCCAGCAGTGGGGAGGGACTGGGAAATTCACCCCTCCACTTT CASSGEGLGNSPLHF
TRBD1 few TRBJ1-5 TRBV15 TGTGCCACCAGCAGAGATCAGTGGCAGGGGGCCGACGATAGCAATCAGCCCCAGCATTTT CATSRDQWQGADDSNQPQHF
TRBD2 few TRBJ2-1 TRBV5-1 TGCGCCAGCAGCCTAAGGGGACTAGCGGCAACCAATGAGCAGTTCTTC CASSLRGLAATNEQFF
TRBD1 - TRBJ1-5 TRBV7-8 TGTGCCAGCAGCTTAGTGACAGGGTACAATCAGCCCCAGCATTTT CASSLVTGYNQPQHF
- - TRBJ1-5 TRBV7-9 TGTGCCAGCAGCTTTACAGGAGCGAGCAATCAGCCCCAGCATTTT CASSFTGASNQPQHF
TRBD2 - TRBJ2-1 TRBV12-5 TGTGCTAGTGGTTTGGGTACACTAGCGGGGGATACCTACAATGAGCAGTTCTTC CASGLGTLAGDTYNEQFF
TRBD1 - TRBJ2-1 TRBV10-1 TGCGCCAGCAGTGAAGGGACAGGGGACTCCAATGAGCAGTTCTTC CASSEGTGDSNEQFF
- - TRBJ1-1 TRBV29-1 TGCAGCGTGCCTACCGGGGGTAAAGCTTTCTTT CSVPTGGKAFF
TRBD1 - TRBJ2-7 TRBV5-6 TGTGCCAGCAGCGGACTGGGACAGACCTACGAGCAGTACTTC CASSGLGQTYEQYF
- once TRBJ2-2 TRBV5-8 TGTGCCAGCAATACAGGGCCGCCGAACACCGGGGAGCTGTTTTTT CASNTGPPNTGELFF
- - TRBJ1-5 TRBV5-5 TGTGCCAGCAGCTTGGCAATCTTGGCGGACTTAAATCAGCCCCAGCATTTT CASSLAILADLNQPQHF
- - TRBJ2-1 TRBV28 TGTGCCAGCAGTCTCGGGGATAGAGATGAGCAGTTCTTC CASSLGDRDEQFF
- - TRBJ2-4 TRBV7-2 TGTGCCAGCAGCTTGGTGGGGGGAAACATTCAGTACTTC CASSLVGGNIQYF
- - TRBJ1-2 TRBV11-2 TGTGCCAGCAGCCAACAGGTCAACTATGGCTACACCTTC CASSQQVNYGYTF
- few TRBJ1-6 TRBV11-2 TGTGCCAGCAGCTCCTGGACAGCCCGGAATTCACCCCTCCACTTT CASSSWTARNSPLHF
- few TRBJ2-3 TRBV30 TGTGCCTGGAGTGTATGGCCTAGCGGCACAGATACGCAGTATTTT CAWSVWPSGTDTQYF
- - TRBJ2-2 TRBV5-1 TGCGCCAGCAGCTCCGGGACACCCTCGTTCGCCGGGGAGCTGTTTTTT CASSSGTPSFAGELFF
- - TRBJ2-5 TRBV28 TGTGCCAGCAGTTTAGGGGGGTCCCAAGAGACCCAGTACTTC CASSLGGSQETQYF
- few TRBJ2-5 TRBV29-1 TGCAGCGTTGAACAGCAAGAGACCCAGTACTTC CSVEQQETQYF
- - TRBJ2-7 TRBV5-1 TGCGCCAGCAGCTTGGCGGGATCCTACGAGCAGTACTTC CASSLAGSYEQYF
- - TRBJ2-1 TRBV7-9 TGTGCCAGCAGCCCGAGATCTTCCTACAATGAGCAGTTCTTC CASSPRSSYNEQFF
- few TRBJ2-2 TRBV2 TGTGCCAGCAGTGAAGCCTCGGGGTACGGGGAGCTGTTTTTT CASSEASGYGELFF
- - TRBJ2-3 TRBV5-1 TGCGCCAGCAGCTTGGCGGTCGACTCCGATACGCAGTATTTT CASSLAVDSDTQYF
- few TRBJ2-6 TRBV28 TGTGCCAGCAGTCCACCCAGGGCGAACGTCCTGACTTTC CASSPPRANVLTF
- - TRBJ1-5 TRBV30 TGTGCCTGGACCAAACAGGGAGATCAGCCCCAGCATTTT CAWTKQGDQPQHF
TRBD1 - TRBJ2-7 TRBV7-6 TGTGCCAGCAGCTTAGGGACAGGGGCCTACGAGCAGTACTTC CASSLGTGAYEQYF
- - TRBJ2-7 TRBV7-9 TGTGCCAGCAGCTTGAGCTCCTACGAGCAGTACTTC CASSLSSYEQYF
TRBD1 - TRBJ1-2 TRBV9 TGTGCCAGCAGCGTAGTAGGGGGCGCAATGGAAGGCTACACCTTC CASSVVGGAMEGYTF
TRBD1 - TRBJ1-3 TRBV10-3 TGTGCCTCCACGGGACAGCCCTCTGGAAACACCATATATTTT CASTGQPSGNTIYF
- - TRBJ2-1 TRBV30 TGTGCCTGGAGTACGGAGGGGCTAGGGGCCGAGCAGTTCTTC CAWSTEGLGAEQFF
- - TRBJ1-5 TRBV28 TGTGCCAGCAGTTTGAGGGGGGGAGGGAGCAATCAGCCCCAGCATTTT CASSLRGGGSNQPQHF
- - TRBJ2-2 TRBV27 TGTGCCAGCAGGGGTCGCATAGCGCGGGTCAACACCGGGGAGCTGTTTTTT CASRGRIARVNTGELFF
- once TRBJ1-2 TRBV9 TGTGCCAGCAGCGTAGCTATCGGGGGAGGGTTCTATGGCCACACCTTC CASSVAIGGGFYGHTF
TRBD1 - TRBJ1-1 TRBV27 TGTGCCAGCACCAAAAGTCGACAGGGTGACACTGAAGCTTTCTTT CASTKSRQGDTEAFF
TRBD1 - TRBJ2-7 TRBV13 TGTGCCAGCAGCACTGGGACAGGGGCTCGCCACGAGCAGTACTTC CASSTGTGARHEQYF
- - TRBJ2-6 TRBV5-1 TGCGCCAGCAGTGTGGGGCCGTCTGGGGCCAACGTCCTGACTTTC CASSVGPSGANVLTF
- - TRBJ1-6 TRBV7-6 TGTGCCAGCAGCTTATGGGCTTCAGTGGCAAATTCACCCCTCCACTTT CASSLWASVANSPLHF
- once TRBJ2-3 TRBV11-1 TGTGCCAGCAGCTCAAAAGACAGGTTCACAGATACGCAGTATTTT CASSSKDRFTDTQYF
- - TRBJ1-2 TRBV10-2 TGCGCCAGCAGTGGGGAGGGCTTCGGTGGCTACCCCTTC CASSGEGFGGYPF